The present TCR beta chain was sequenced within a study of T-cell reconstitution after alpha-beta-depleted transplantation in children. Trimming cost V 0 bases and J 6 bases, with 11 bases left between them. This CDR3 spans 14 amino acids. Germline V gives CDR1 SGHNT, CDR2 YYREEE (reference sequence). Construction of the TCRbeta library involved unique molecular identifiers. TCRdb called the PCR reads again in MiXCR, with one record for every CDR3 protein. The sample lists around 500,000 distinct CDR3 sequences; under 15% were seen once. The input for sequencing was PBMCs from the stem cell graft donor, taken from the stem cell graft. This sequence originates from a human donor who donated a stem cell graft to a child with combined immunodeficiency. This rearrangement joins TRBV5-4 to TRBJ2-3; unclear D gene. Here the CDR3 reads CASSLEVGVDTQYF. The CDR3 DNA follows: TGTGCCAGCAGCTTGGAAGTGGGCGTGGATACGCAGTATTTT.